The text below deals with one TCR beta chain. What it binds is not known. CDR3 length equals 13 residues. CDR1 is GTSNPN, CDR2 SVGIG, per germline (reference sequence). With 3 bases removed from V and 3 bases from J, the gap between germline ends came to 12 bases. This specimen comes from a study of chemoradiotherapy in HPV16-positive cancers. General study findings and limits: Candidate HPV-specific clones and E7-related TCR motifs grew in tumor during treatment.

Data came from immunoSEQ multiplex PCR; TCRdb stores just in-frame clones and leaves some out. The profile shows fewer than 6,000 clones, 75% to 90% of them singletons. Repertoires were sampled repeatedly during chemoradiotherapy. The specimen comprised tumor tissue, sampled from a patient who underwent chemoradiotherapy. The TCR originated in a human donor with HPV-associated anogenital cancer. This rearrangement joins TRBV30 to TRBJ2-7; TRBD2 is a possible D gene (6 bases). In DNA, the CDR3 is TGTGCCTGGAGGCGCCCCGGGGGCTACGAGCAGTACTTC. Amino acids: CAWRRPGGYEQYF.